This T cell receptor beta chain appears in the sequencing data of a study of cytomegalovirus exposure and HLA in healthy donors. Study as a whole: A subsequent analysis stated that the 120 or so validation repertoires were run on the same platform as the approximately 700 first-cohort repertoires. General study points: The classifier was said to identify cytomegalovirus status with high specificity and sensitivity. Researchers counted around 180 TCR beta chains as cytomegalovirus-associated. There were a few CMV-associated chains whose specificity for CMV antigens was confirmed in vitro.

The CDR3 covers 17 residues. Germline loops: CDR1 MDHEN, CDR2 SYDVKM. V trimming: 2 bases; J trimming: 6 bases; junction bases outside the gene matches: 12. The repertoire was sequenced with immunoSEQ multiplex PCR; TCRdb's copy has only in-frame clones and lacks some. The top ten hold around 1.4% of the sample, which has around 49,000 clones, roughly 92% seen once. Notes on this clone: What it binds is unknown.

Sequenced sample: PBMCs. This clonotype originated in a man between 18 and 35 years old in good health and CMV-seronegative. The chain carries TRBV28 and TRBJ1-5, with 8 bases aligning to TRBD1. CDR3 sequence reads: CASSLAGTGRLGQPQHF. In DNA, the CDR3 is TGTGCCAGCAGTTTAGCGGGGACAGGCCGTTTAGGTCAGCCCCAGCATTTT.